Listed below are T cell receptor beta chains from one sample, sequenced in a study of Graves' ophthalmopathy and Graves' hyperthyroidism. TCRdb redid the calling of the multiplex PCR reads with MiXCR, one entry per CDR3 protein. The sample has 680,000 or so distinct CDR3 sequences, 20% to 25% seen once; the top ten hold around 7%. The sample consisted of peripheral blood. The receptors shown here come from a woman between 18 and 29 years old with stable Graves' hyperthyroidism. Some clones in this sample may be carry-over from other donors' samples. CDR3s include the opening cysteine and the closing phenylalanine or tryptophan. Each record gives: V gene, clone size, J gene, D gene, CDR3 protein, CDR3 DNA. D genes are given only for firm matches. Rows may omit the clone size; those that give it use once, few, many or a size class.

>TRBV4-2|many|TRBJ1-2|.
CASSQAAYGYTF
TGTGCCAGCAGCCAGGCAGCTTATGGCTACACCTTC
>TRBV2|.|TRBJ1-2|TRBD1
CASSALTRQGDYGYTF
TGTGCCAGCAGTGCATTAACCCGACAGGGCGACTATGGCTACACCTTC
>TRBV30|few|TRBJ2-7|TRBD1
CAWSQGAHEQYF
TGTGCCTGGAGCCAGGGGGCCCACGAGCAGTACTTC
>TRBV12-3/TRBV12-4|many|TRBJ2-6|.
CASTLWGTSGANVLTF
TGTGCCAGCACGCTGTGGGGAACCTCTGGGGCCAACGTCCTGACTTTC
>TRBV11-2|many|TRBJ1-3|.
CASSLPGYSGNTIYF
TGTGCCAGCAGCTTACCAGGCTACTCTGGAAACACCATATATTTT
>TRBV6-5|many|TRBJ2-7|TRBD2
CASSYTSGTSGYEQYF
TGTGCCAGCAGTTACACTTCCGGGACTAGCGGCTACGAGCAGTACTTC
>TRBV6-5|many|TRBJ1-5|.
CASSYSSGANQPQHF
TGTGCCAGCAGTTACTCGTCAGGGGCCAATCAGCCCCAGCATTTT
>TRBV5-6|many|TRBJ1-1|TRBD1
CASSLRGDRGEAFF
TGTGCCAGCAGCCTGAGGGGCGACAGGGGCGAAGCTTTCTTT
>TRBV7-2|.|TRBJ2-4|TRBD1
CASSSTDRGRNIQYF
TGTGCCAGCAGCTCCACCGACAGGGGGAGAAACATTCAGTACTTC
>TRBV5-1|.|TRBJ1-1|.
CASSFESLFYDTEAFF
TGCGCCAGCAGCTTCGAAAGCCTGTTTTATGACACTGAAGCTTTCTTT
>TRBV27|few|TRBJ1-5|TRBD1
CASSPQGARNQPQHF
TGTGCCAGCAGTCCTCAGGGGGCACGCAATCAGCCCCAGCATTTT
>TRBV27|many|TRBJ2-7|.
CASRLYRSSYEQYF
TGTGCCAGCAGACTATACAGGAGCTCCTACGAGCAGTACTTC
>TRBV12-3/TRBV12-4|few|TRBJ1-1|.
CASKTPGGTEAFF
TGTGCCAGCAAAACCCCCGGTGGCACTGAAGCTTTCTTT
>TRBV5-1|.|TRBJ2-2|.
CAGSLENTGELFF
TGCGCCGGCAGCTTGGAGAACACCGGGGAGCTGTTTTTT
>TRBV28|.|TRBJ1-2|.
CASSFPGPGGYTF
TGTGCCAGCAGTTTCCCGGGGCCAGGGGGCTACACCTTC
>TRBV15|.|TRBJ2-7|.
CATSRLATGTGSYEQYF
TGTGCCACCAGTCGCTTGGCGACCGGGACCGGGTCCTACGAGCAGTACTTC
>TRBV27|many|TRBJ2-5|TRBD2
CASSLLGTREETQYF
TGTGCCAGCAGTCTCCTCGGGACTAGAGAGGAGACCCAGTACTTC
>TRBV7-8|.|TRBJ2-7|TRBD2
CASSLSSGGAEEQYF
TGTGCCAGCAGCCTCTCTAGCGGGGGGGCTGAAGAGCAGTACTTC
>TRBV5-1|many|TRBJ2-7|.
CASSLGASASYEQYF
TGCGCCAGCAGCTTGGGGGCTAGCGCGAGCTACGAGCAGTACTTC
>TRBV29-1|many|TRBJ2-5|.
CSVGLGKRETQYF
TGCAGCGTTGGGTTGGGAAAGAGAGAGACCCAGTACTTC
>TRBV28|many|TRBJ1-5|.
CASSLFQGYSNQPQHF
TGTGCCAGCAGTTTATTTCAGGGCTATAGCAATCAGCCCCAGCATTTT
>TRBV20-1|many|TRBJ1-1|TRBD1
CSALAGGTTEAFF
TGCAGTGCGTTGGCAGGGGGGACCACTGAAGCTTTCTTT
>TRBV6-5|many|TRBJ1-2|TRBD1
CASSYERGLGYTF
TGTGCCAGCAGTTACGAAAGGGGGCTTGGCTACACCTTC
>TRBV27|few|TRBJ2-7|TRBD1
CASSSGQGRSSAYTYKQYF
TGTGCCAGCAGTTCCGGACAGGGCCGTTCCTCTGCCTACACCTACAAGCAGTACTTC
>TRBV6-1|many|TRBJ2-7|.
CASRRGTGAYEQYF
TGTGCCAGCAGGCGGGGCACAGGGGCCTACGAGCAGTACTTC
>TRBV20-1|.|TRBJ2-7|TRBD2
CSSTGGAYEQYF
TGCAGCTCGACGGGGGGGGCCTACGAGCAGTACTTC
>TRBV6-2/TRBV6-3|.|TRBJ2-7|.
CASRTPGPYYEQYF
TGTGCCAGCAGAACGCCGGGACCTTACTACGAGCAGTACTTC
>TRBV24-1|.|TRBJ1-1|TRBD1
CATRPGQGDATEAFF
TGTGCCACCAGGCCGGGACAGGGGGACGCCACTGAAGCTTTCTTT
>TRBV4-2|many|TRBJ2-5|.
CASSPGTSRETQYF
TGTGCCAGCAGCCCAGGGACTTCTCGGGAGACCCAGTACTTC
>TRBV27|many|TRBJ1-5|.
CASSLGSSGPQHF
TGTGCCAGCAGTTTAGGTTCGTCCGGGCCCCAGCATTTT
>TRBV5-1|many|TRBJ2-2|TRBD1
CASSRNRGVTGELFF
TGCGCCAGCAGCAGGAACAGGGGCGTCACCGGGGAGCTGTTTTTT
>TRBV2|many|TRBJ1-1|.
CASSEGATGAEAFF
TGTGCCAGCAGTGAGGGGGCGACGGGAGCTGAAGCTTTCTTT
>TRBV20-1|few|TRBJ2-5|.
CSASNRRAQETQYF
TGCAGTGCTAGTAATAGACGGGCCCAAGAGACCCAGTACTTC
>TRBV20-1|many|TRBJ2-5|TRBD2
CSAATSGTETQYF
TGCAGTGCGGCGACTAGCGGGACCGAGACCCAGTACTTC
>TRBV14|.|TRBJ1-2|.
CASSQRTVVGYTF
TGTGCCAGCAGCCAGCGGACAGTGGTCGGCTACACCTTC
>TRBV29-1|many|TRBJ1-1|TRBD1
CSATSGGVNTEAFF
TGCAGCGCGACCTCAGGGGGTGTGAACACTGAAGCTTTCTTT
>TRBV20-1|.|TRBJ1-2|.
CSARDAATPRPGYTF
TGCAGTGCTAGAGATGCGGCGACACCTCGGCCCGGCTACACCTTC
>TRBV6-1|many|TRBJ2-7|TRBD1
CASSEVSGGRYEQYF
TGTGCCAGCAGTGAAGTTTCAGGGGGCAGATACGAGCAGTACTTC
>TRBV19|many|TRBJ1-5|.
CASSIKGGRDFQPQHF
TGTGCCAGTAGTATAAAGGGGGGGCGCGATTTCCAGCCCCAGCATTTT
>TRBV28|.|TRBJ2-2|TRBD1
CASSLLRSGQVPTGELFF
TGTGCCAGCAGTCTTCTTAGATCGGGACAGGTTCCCACCGGGGAGCTGTTTTTT
>TRBV5-1|many|TRBJ2-4|.
CASSSAGAKNIQYF
TGCGCCAGCAGCTCAGCGGGAGCCAAAAACATTCAGTACTTC
>TRBV28|many|TRBJ1-5|TRBD1
CAGRTGNNQPQHF
TGTGCCGGCAGGACAGGGAACAATCAGCCCCAGCATTTT
>TRBV3-1|few|TRBJ2-7|.
CASSQEGLEEQYF
TGTGCCAGCAGCCAAGAAGGGTTGGAGGAGCAGTACTTC
>TRBV4-1|.|TRBJ1-1|.
CASGQQGFAEAFF
TGCGCCAGCGGCCAGCAGGGTTTTGCTGAAGCTTTCTTT
>TRBV5-1|.|TRBJ1-1|.
CASSLEVAAEAFF
TGCGCCAGCAGCTTGGAAGTTGCCGCTGAAGCTTTCTTT
>TRBV7-3|.|TRBJ2-3|.
CASSLTGSDTQYF
TGTGCCAGCAGCTTAACTGGGTCAGATACGCAGTATTTT